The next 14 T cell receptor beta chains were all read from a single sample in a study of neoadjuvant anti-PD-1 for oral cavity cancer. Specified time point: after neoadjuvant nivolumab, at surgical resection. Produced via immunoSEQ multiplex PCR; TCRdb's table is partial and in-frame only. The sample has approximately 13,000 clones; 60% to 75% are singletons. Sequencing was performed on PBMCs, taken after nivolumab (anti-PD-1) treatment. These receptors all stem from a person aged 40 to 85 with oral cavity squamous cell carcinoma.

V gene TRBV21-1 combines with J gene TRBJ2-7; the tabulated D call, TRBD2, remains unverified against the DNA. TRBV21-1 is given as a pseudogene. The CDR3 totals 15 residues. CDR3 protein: CASRHCGEGGNEQYF. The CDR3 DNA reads TGTGCCAGCCGACATTGTGGGGAGGGCGGGAACGAGCAGTACTTC.

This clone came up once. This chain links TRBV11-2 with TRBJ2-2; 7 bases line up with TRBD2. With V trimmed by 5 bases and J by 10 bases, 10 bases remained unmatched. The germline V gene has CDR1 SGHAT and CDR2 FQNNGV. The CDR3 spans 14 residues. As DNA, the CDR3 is TGTGCCAGCAGCAGACCTAGCGGATGGGAGGAGCTGTTTTTT. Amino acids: CASSRPSGWEELFF.

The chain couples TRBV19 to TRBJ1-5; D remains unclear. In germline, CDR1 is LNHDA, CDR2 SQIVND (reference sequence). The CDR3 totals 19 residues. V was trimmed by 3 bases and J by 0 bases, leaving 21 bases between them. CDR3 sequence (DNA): TGTGCCAGTAGTATCTACATTGTTCTAAGTTCGCCTAGCAATCAGCCCCAGCATTTT. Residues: CASSIYIVLSSPSNQPQHF.

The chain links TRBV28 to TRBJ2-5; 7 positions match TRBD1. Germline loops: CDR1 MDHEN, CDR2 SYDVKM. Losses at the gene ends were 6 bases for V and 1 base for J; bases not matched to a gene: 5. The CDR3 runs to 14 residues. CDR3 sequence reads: CASSLDRVQETQYF. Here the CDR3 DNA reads TGTGCCAGCAGCCTAGACAGGGTCCAAGAGACCCAGTACTTC.

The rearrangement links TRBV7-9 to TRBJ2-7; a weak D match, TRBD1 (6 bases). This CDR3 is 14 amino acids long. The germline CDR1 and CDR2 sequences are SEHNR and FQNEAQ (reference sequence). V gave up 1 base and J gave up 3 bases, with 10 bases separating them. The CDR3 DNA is TGTGCCAGCAGCTTAGTGGCAGGGGTCTACGAGCAGTACTTC. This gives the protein CASSLVAGVYEQYF.

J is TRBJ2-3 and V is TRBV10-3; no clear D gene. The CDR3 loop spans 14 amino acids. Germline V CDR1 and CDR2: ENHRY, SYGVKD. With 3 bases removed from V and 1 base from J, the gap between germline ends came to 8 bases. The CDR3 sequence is CAISDLLGTDTQYF. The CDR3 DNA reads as TGTGCCATCAGTGATTTGCTCGGCACAGATACGCAGTATTTT.

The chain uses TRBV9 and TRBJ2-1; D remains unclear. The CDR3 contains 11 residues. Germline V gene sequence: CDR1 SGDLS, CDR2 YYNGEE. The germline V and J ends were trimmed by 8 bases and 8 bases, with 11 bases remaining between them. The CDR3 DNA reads TGTGCCAGAGGGCAGTGCGATGAGCAGTTCTTC. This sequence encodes CARGQCDEQFF.

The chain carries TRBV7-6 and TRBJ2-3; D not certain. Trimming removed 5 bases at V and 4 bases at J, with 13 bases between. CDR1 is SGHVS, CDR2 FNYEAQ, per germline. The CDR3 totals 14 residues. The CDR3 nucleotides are TGTGCCAGCAGCCCCCTTCAGGTGGCAGATACGCAGTATTTT. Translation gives CASSPLQVADTQYF. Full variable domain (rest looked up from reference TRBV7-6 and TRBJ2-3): GAGVSQSPRYKVTKRGQDVALRCDPISGHVSLYWYRQALGQGPEFLTYFNYEAQQDKSGLPNDRFSAERPEGSISTLTIQRTEQRDSAMYRCASSPLQVADTQYFGPGTRLTVL.

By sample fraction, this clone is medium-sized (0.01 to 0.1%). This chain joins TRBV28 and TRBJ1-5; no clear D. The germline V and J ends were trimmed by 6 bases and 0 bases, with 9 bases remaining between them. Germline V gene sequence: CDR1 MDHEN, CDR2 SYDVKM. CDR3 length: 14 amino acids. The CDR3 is CASSSIDSNQPQHF. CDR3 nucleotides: TGTGCCAGCAGCTCGATAGATAGCAATCAGCCCCAGCATTTT.

CDR3 nucleotides: TGTGCCAGCAGCGTAGCCGATGCGGGCTCCACCATATATTTT. It translates to CASSVADAGSTIYF. The chain combines TRBV9 with TRBJ1-3; D gene uncertain. The CDR3 is made up of 14 amino acids. The germline V and J ends were trimmed by 0 bases and 9 bases, with 13 bases remaining between them. Germline V lookup: CDR1 SGDLS, CDR2 YYNGEE.

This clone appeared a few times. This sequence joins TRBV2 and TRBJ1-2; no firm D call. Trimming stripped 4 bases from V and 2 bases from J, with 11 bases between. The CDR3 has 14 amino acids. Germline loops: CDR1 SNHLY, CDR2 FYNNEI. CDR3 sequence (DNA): TGTGCCAGCAGTGTCCTCCTGACAAACTATGGCTACACCTTC. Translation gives CASSVLLTNYGYTF.

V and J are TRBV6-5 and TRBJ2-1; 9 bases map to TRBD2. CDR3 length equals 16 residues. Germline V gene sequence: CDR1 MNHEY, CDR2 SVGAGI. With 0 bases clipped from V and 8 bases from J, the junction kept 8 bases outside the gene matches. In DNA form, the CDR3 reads TGTGCCAGCAGTTACTCTGGCGGGAGGGCCTGGGATGAGCAGTTCTTC. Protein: CASSYSGGRAWDEQFF.

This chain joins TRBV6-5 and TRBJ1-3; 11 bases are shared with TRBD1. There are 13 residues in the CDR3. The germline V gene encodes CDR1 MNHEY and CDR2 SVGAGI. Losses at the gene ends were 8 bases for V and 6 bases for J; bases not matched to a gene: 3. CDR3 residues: CASRGQGENTIYF. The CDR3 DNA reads TGTGCCAGCCGGGGACAGGGGGAAAACACCATATATTTT.

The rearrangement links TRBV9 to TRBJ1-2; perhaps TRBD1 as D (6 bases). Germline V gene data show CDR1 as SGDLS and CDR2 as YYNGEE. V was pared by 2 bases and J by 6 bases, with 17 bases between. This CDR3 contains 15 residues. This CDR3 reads CASSVGTTLGDGYTF. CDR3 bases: TGTGCCAGCAGCGTTGGGACAACCCTAGGGGATGGCTACACCTTC.